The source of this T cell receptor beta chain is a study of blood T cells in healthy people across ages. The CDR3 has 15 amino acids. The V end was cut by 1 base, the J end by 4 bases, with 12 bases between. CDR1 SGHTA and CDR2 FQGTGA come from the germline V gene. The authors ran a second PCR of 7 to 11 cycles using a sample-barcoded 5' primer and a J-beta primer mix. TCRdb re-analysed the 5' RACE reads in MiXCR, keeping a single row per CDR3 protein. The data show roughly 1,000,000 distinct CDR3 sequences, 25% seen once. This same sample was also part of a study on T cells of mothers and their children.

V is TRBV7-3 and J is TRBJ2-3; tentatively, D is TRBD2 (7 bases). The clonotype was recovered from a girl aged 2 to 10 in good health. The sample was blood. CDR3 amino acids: CASSLITGRADTQYF. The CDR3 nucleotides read TGTGCCAGCAGCTTAATTACAGGGAGGGCAGATACGCAGTATTTT.